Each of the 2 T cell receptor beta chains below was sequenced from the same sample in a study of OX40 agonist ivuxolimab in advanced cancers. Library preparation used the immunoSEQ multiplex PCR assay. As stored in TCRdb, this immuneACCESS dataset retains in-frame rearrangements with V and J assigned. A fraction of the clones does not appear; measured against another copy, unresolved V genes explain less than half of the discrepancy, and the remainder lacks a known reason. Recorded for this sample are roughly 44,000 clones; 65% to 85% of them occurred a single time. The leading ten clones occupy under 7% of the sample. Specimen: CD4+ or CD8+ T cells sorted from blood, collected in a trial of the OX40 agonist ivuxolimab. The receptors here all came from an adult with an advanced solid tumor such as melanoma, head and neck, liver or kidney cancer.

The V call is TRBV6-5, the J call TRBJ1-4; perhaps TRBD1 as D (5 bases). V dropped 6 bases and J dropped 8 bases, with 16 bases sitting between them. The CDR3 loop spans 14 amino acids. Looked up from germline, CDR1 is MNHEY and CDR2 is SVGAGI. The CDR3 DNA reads TGTGCCAGCAGAATGGACACCCGGGCCGAAAAACTGTTTTTT. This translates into CASRMDTRAEKLFF.

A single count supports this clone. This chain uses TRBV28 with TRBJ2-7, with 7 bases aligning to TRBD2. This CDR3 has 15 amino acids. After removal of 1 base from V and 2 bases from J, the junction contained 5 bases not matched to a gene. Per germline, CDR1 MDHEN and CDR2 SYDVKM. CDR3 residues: CASSLLASGTYEQYF. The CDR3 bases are TGTGCCAGCAGTTTATTGGCTAGCGGTACCTACGAGCAGTACTTC.